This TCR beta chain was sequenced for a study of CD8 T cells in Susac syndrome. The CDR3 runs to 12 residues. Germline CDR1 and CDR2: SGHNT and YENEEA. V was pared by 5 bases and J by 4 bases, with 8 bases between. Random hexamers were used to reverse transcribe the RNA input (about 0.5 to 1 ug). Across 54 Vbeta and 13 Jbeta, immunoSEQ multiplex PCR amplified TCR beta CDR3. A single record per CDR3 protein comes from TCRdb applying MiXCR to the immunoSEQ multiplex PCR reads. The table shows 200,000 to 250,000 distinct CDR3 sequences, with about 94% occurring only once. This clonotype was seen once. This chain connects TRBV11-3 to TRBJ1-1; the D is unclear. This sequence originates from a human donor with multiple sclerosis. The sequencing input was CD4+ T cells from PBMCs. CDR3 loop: CASSQMSTEAFF. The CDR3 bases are TGTGCCAGCAGCCAAATGAGCACTGAAGCTTTCTTT. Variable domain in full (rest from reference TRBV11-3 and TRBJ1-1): EAGVVQSPRYKIIEKKQPVAFWCNPISGHNTLYWYLQNLGQGPELLIRYENEEAVDDSQLPKDRFSAERLKGVDSTLKIQPAELGDSAVYLCASSQMSTEAFFGQGTRLTVV.